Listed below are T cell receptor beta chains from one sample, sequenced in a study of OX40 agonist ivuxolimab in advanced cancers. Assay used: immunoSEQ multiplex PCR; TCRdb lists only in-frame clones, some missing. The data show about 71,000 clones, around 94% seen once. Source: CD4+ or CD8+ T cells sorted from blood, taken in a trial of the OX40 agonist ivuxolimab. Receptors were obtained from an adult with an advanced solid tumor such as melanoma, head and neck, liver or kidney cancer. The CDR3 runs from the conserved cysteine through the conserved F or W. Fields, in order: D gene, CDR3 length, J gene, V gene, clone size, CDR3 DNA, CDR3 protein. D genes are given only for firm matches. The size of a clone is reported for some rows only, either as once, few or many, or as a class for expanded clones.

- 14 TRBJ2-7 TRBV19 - TGTGCCAGTAGTAGTTTTGGGGGGCCCTACGAGCAGTACTTC CASSSFGGPYEQYF
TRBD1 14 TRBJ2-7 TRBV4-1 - TGCGCCAGCAGCCCGGGACAGCCGTCCTACGAGCAGTACTTC CASSPGQPSYEQYF
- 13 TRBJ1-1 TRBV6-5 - TGTGCCAGCACCCAGACAGTGAACACTGAAGCTTTCTTT CASTQTVNTEAFF
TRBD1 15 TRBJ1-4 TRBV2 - TGTGCCAGCAAGGCCTCGACAGGGGATAATGAAAAACTGTTTTTT CASKASTGDNEKLFF
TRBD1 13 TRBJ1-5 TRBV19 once TGTGCCAGTAAAGGGGGCTTCAATCAGCCCCAGCATTTT CASKGGFNQPQHF
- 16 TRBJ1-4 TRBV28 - TGTGCCAGCAGGCCCCGTGGCGGGCCGGATAATGAAAAACTGTTTTTT CASRPRGGPDNEKLFF
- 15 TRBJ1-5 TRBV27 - TGTGCCAGCAGTTTATCGACAGGTTTCAATCAGCCCCAGCATTTT CASSLSTGFNQPQHF
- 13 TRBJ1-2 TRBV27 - TGTGCCAGCAGTTTATCGGTAGCCTATGGCTACACCTTC CASSLSVAYGYTF
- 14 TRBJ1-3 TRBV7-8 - TGTGCCAGCAGCGGGGGGACTGATGGAAACACCATATATTTT CASSGGTDGNTIYF
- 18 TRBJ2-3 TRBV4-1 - TGCGCCAGCAGCCAAGAATCGGGGGCGTGGTCTAGCACAGATACGCAGTATTTT CASSQESGAWSSTDTQYF